Following are 27 T cell receptor beta chains from one sample sequenced in a study of blood T cell repertoires in COVID-19. The repertoire was sequenced with immunoSEQ multiplex PCR; TCRdb's copy has only in-frame clones and lacks some. The table records 100,000 to 150,000 clones, more than 75% of them present only once. The sample taken for sequencing was peripheral blood. The source is a woman between 65 and 79 years old with COVID-19, enrolled during active disease.

Remarks on this clone: The same CDR3 arises from other DNA sequences in this sample as well. The V gene is TRBV2, the J gene TRBJ2-5, with TRBD2 as a possible D gene (5 bases). The CDR3 totals 14 residues. Germline CDR1 reads SNHLY; CDR2 reads FYNNEI. Trimming stripped 6 bases from V and 1 base from J, with 12 bases between. The DNA for the CDR3 is TGTGCCAGCAGCGAAACGGGGTTCCAAGAGACCCAGTACTTC. Its protein is CASSETGFQETQYF.

The rearrangement links TRBV30 to TRBJ2-1, with D possibly being TRBD1 (6 bases). Germline V gene data show CDR1 as GTSNPN and CDR2 as SVGIG (reference sequence). V dropped 4 bases and J dropped 3 bases, with 7 bases sitting between them. There are 12 residues in the CDR3. The CDR3 protein is CAWKQGYNEQFF. In DNA form, the CDR3 reads TGTGCCTGGAAACAGGGCTACAATGAGCAGTTCTTC.

The genes are TRBV5-6 and TRBJ2-3; D is perhaps TRBD2 (6 bases). With 4 bases removed from V and 5 bases from J, the gap between germline ends came to 17 bases. Germline values: CDR1 SGHDT, CDR2 YYEEEE. The CDR3 is 15 residues long. The CDR3 protein is CASSNGAGPGDTQYF. The CDR3 DNA reads as TGTGCCAGCAGCAACGGGGCGGGACCGGGAGATACGCAGTATTTT.

The chain is built from TRBV10-3 and TRBJ1-3; TRBD1 might be the D (5 bases). Per germline, CDR1 ENHRY and CDR2 SYGVKD. The CDR3 has 16 residues. V was cut by 4 bases and J by 0 bases, with 13 bases left in between. CDR3 in DNA: TGTGCCATCAGTGGGGGTAGGGGAGGCTCTGGAAACACCATATATTTT. Encoded protein: CAISGGRGGSGNTIYF.

The J gene is TRBJ2-5, the V gene TRBV18, with 9 bases aligning to TRBD2. V was clipped by 3 bases and J by 4 bases; unmatched bases: 6. This CDR3 region has 15 residues. CDR1 and CDR2 (germline): KGHSH, LQKENI. The CDR3 DNA sequence: TGTGCCAGCTCACCCATAGGCGGGGGGGCAGAGACCCAGTACTTC. Its protein product is CASSPIGGGAETQYF.

This clone was recorded a few times. The chain uses TRBV10-3 and TRBJ2-3; 9 nucleotides line up with TRBD2. V trimming: 2 bases; J trimming: 1 base; junction bases outside the gene matches: 10. CDR3 length equals 18 residues. The V gene's germline CDR1 is ENHRY and CDR2 SYGVKD. This CDR3 is CAISEGAGGPFGTDTQYF. Here the CDR3 DNA reads TGTGCCATCAGTGAGGGCGCGGGGGGGCCTTTCGGCACAGATACGCAGTATTTT.

The chain couples TRBV11-2 to TRBJ2-7, with D tentatively TRBD2 (5 bases). The V gene lost 1 base and the J gene lost 3 bases, with 16 bases spanning the gap. The CDR3 is 16 amino acids. Germline V lookup: CDR1 SGHAT, CDR2 FQNNGV. CDR3 region: CASSLGWGVGYYEQYF. The CDR3 DNA reads as TGTGCCAGCAGCTTAGGGTGGGGAGTAGGTTACTACGAGCAGTACTTC.

CDR3 DNA: TGTGCCAGCAGTTACTGGTGGGCCCAGAACCTCTACGAGCAGTACTTC. Protein product: CASSYWWAQNLYEQYF. The chain has TRBV6-2 or TRBV6-3 and TRBJ2-7; D is unresolved. The CDR3 has 16 residues. Germline V gene sequence: CDR1 MNHEY, CDR2 SVGEGT. V was shortened by 1 base and J by 3 bases, with 16 bases between the two germline ends.

CDR3 bases: TGTGCCAGCAAGTCGGACAGGGAACAAGAGACCCAGTACTTC. It is translated as CASKSDREQETQYF. V gene TRBV2 combines with J gene TRBJ2-5; 8 bases are a match to TRBD1. Germline values: CDR1 SNHLY, CDR2 FYNNEI. This CDR3 has 14 amino acids. The junction had 6 bases not matched to a gene; V was cut back by 7 bases and J by 2 bases.

The CDR3 coding sequence is TGTGCCAGCAGCCCGACACCAAACGGATATGGCTACACCTTC. Translating it yields CASSPTPNGYGYTF. The chain has TRBV7-9 and TRBJ1-2; D gene ambiguous. CDR3 size: 14 residues. Germline assignment: CDR1 SEHNR and CDR2 FQNEAQ (reference sequence). V lost 5 bases and J lost 5, with 15 bases in between.

V usage is TRBV15 and J usage is TRBJ2-5, with 8 bases aligning to TRBD2. V shed 0 bases, J shed 4 bases, and the junction held 7 bases outside the gene matches. From germline, CDR1 is LNHNV and CDR2 YYDKDF (reference sequence). This CDR3 is 16 amino acids long. CDR3 loop: CATSRDLGGGGETQYF. The DNA for the CDR3 is TGTGCCACCAGCAGAGATCTCGGGGGGGGCGGAGAGACCCAGTACTTC.

The J gene is TRBJ2-7, the V gene TRBV7-9; TRBD2 matches at 7 bases. After removal of 3 bases from V and 4 bases from J, the junction contained 6 bases not matched to a gene. Per the germline V gene, CDR1 is SEHNR and CDR2 is FQNEAQ (reference sequence). CDR3 length equals 14 residues. CDR3 in DNA: TGTGCCAGCAGCTTGAGCGGGGAGTTTTACGAGCAGTACTTC. Encoded protein: CASSLSGEFYEQYF.

A few counts support this clone. Here the CDR3 reads CASSRDDSGRVGNTIYF. CDR3 nucleotide sequence: TGTGCCAGCAGCCGAGACGACAGTGGCAGGGTAGGAAACACCATATATTTT. V is TRBV9 and J is TRBJ1-3; D is perhaps TRBD1 (5 bases). V lost 4 bases to trimming and J lost 4 bases, with 21 bases between them. Looked up from germline, CDR1 is SGDLS and CDR2 is YYNGEE. The CDR3 is 17 amino acids.

J is TRBJ2-7 and V is TRBV5-1; D may be TRBD2 (5 bases). Germline CDR1 and CDR2: SGHRS and YFSETQ. V gave up 0 bases and J gave up 1 base, with 17 bases separating them. There are 17 residues in the CDR3. The CDR3 here is CASSLVFEMGASYEQYF. The CDR3 DNA sequence: TGCGCCAGCAGCTTGGTGTTTGAGATGGGAGCTTCCTACGAGCAGTACTTC.

The chain uses TRBV6-1 and TRBJ2-7; 8 bases match TRBD2. The CDR3 sequence is 14 residues long. With V trimmed by 3 bases and J by 1 base, 2 bases remained unmatched. Germline CDR1 and CDR2: MNHNS and SASEGT. This chain's CDR3 is CASSDASGSYEQYF. The CDR3 DNA reads TGTGCCAGCAGTGACGCTAGCGGGTCCTACGAGCAGTACTTC.

V gene TRBV11-2 combines with J gene TRBJ2-1; D perhaps matches TRBD1 (5 bases). Germline V lookup: CDR1 SGHAT, CDR2 FQNNGV. V lost 4 bases to trimming and J lost 3 bases, with 16 bases between them. The CDR3 is 16 amino acids. As DNA, the CDR3 is TGTGCCAGCAGCTCCTCCCGAAGACAGCTCTACAATGAGCAGTTCTTC. Translated: CASSSSRRQLYNEQFF.

J is TRBJ1-1 and V is TRBV29-1; D may be TRBD1 (5 bases). The germline V gene encodes CDR1 SQVTM and CDR2 ANQGSEA. This CDR3 region has 13 residues. V lost 7 bases and J lost 4, with 16 bases in between. Here the CDR3 DNA reads TGCAGCGGGAGCAGGGATCTTGGCACTGAAGCTTTCTTT. Its translation is CSGSRDLGTEAFF.

The chain uses TRBV29-1 and TRBJ2-5; 10 bases agree with TRBD1. V shed 4 bases, J shed 5 bases, and the junction held 1 base outside the gene matches. The CDR3 extends over 12 amino acids. CDR1 and CDR2 (germline): SQVTM, ANQGSEA. Here the CDR3 DNA reads TGCAGCGTTGGGGACAGGGGTGAGACCCAGTACTTC. Protein sequence: CSVGDRGETQYF.

This clone was detected once. The rearrangement joins TRBV5-5 to TRBJ2-7, with 9 bases matching TRBD1. The CDR3 consists of 16 residues. The V segment lost 0 bases and the J segment 3 bases; nucleotides outside the gene matches: 7. Looked up from germline, CDR1 is SGHKS and CDR2 is YYEKEE (reference sequence). The CDR3 loop is CASSLAGTGKFYEQYF. The DNA of the CDR3 is TGTGCCAGCAGCTTGGCGGGGACAGGGAAATTCTACGAGCAGTACTTC.

This chain joins TRBV15 and TRBJ1-1; no firm D call. CDR1 is LNHNV, CDR2 YYDKDF, per germline (reference sequence). The CDR3 is made up of 15 amino acids. V lost 4 bases and J 1 base, leaving 13 bases between the germline ends. CDR3 in DNA: TGTGCCACCAGCAAAGTCTCCGGGAAGAACACTGAAGCTTTCTTT. Its protein is CATSKVSGKNTEAFF.

The V and J genes are TRBV11-3 and TRBJ2-1, with 7 bases fitting TRBD1. This CDR3 comprises 14 residues. V was clipped by 3 bases and J by 6 bases; unmatched bases: 5. The germline V gene encodes CDR1 SGHNT and CDR2 YENEEA. CDR3 amino acids: CASSLTGNGNEQFF. CDR3 nucleotide sequence: TGTGCCAGCAGCTTGACAGGGAACGGCAATGAGCAGTTCTTC.

The V and J genes are TRBV5-6 and TRBJ2-7; maybe TRBD2 (5 bases). The germline gives CDR1 SGHDT, CDR2 YYEEEE. The CDR3 is 16 residues long. Between the trimmed V and J ends, which lost 2 bases and 6 bases, there was a span of 21 bases. CDR3 in amino acids: CASSFLGVEGNGEQYF. CDR3 nucleotide sequence: TGTGCCAGCAGCTTTTTGGGAGTTGAAGGGAACGGCGAGCAGTACTTC.

CDR3 in amino acids: CASSLSVNQPQHF. In nucleotides, the CDR3 is TGCGCCAGCAGCTTGTCGGTAAATCAGCCCCAGCATTTT. The gene calls are TRBV5-1 and TRBJ1-5, with D uncertain. Germline V lookup: CDR1 SGHRS, CDR2 YFSETQ. V shed 1 base and J shed 4 bases, with 6 bases lying between them. This CDR3 contains 13 residues.

The J gene is TRBJ2-2, the V gene TRBV3-1 (or the pseudogene TRBV3-2), with D possibly TRBD2 on 6 matching bases. Trimming left V 4 bases short and J 2 bases short, with 14 bases between. The CDR3 is 16 amino acids. Germline V CDR1 and CDR2: LGHDT, YNNKEL (reference sequence). Here the CDR3 DNA reads TGTGCCAGCAGCCCAGGGTTCGGGGGAAACACCGGGGAGCTGTTTTTT. It codes for CASSPGFGGNTGELFF.

The chain links TRBV6-5 to TRBJ2-2; weak D call: TRBD1 (6 bases). The germline V gene encodes CDR1 MNHEY and CDR2 SVGAGI. The CDR3 covers 15 residues. The ends were cut back, 8 bases at V and 3 bases at J, with 16 bases in the middle. This CDR3 is CASRSEDSYTGELFF. Written as DNA, the CDR3 is TGTGCCAGCCGATCCGAGGACAGCTACACCGGGGAGCTGTTTTTT.

The CDR3 protein is CASSLGPRDANTGELFF. In DNA, the CDR3 is TGCGCCAGCAGCTTGGGACCGAGGGATGCGAACACCGGGGAGCTGTTTTTT. This rearrangement joins TRBV5-1 to TRBJ2-2; tentatively, D is TRBD2 (5 bases). The V gene's germline CDR1 is SGHRS and CDR2 YFSETQ. V gave up 0 bases and J gave up 0 bases, with 12 bases separating them. The CDR3 loop spans 17 amino acids.

The chain combines TRBV4-1 with TRBJ1-1; no reliable D call. Trimming took off 0 bases at V and 2 bases at J, with 10 bases between the two ends. The CDR3 contains 15 residues. The germline CDR1 and CDR2 sequences are MGHRA and YSYEKL. The chain's CDR3 is CASSQEFVRNTEAFF. The CDR3 DNA is TGCGCCAGCAGCCAAGAATTTGTCAGAAACACTGAAGCTTTCTTT.